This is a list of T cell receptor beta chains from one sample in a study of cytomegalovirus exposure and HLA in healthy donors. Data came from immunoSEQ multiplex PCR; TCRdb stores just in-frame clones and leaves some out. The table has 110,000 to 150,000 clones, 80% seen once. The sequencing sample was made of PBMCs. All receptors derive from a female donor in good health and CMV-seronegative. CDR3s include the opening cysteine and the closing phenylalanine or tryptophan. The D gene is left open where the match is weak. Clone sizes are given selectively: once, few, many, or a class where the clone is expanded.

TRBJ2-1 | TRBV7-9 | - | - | CASSLGSSASYNEQFF | TGTGCCAGCAGCTTAGGTTCTAGCGCCTCCTACAATGAGCAGTTCTTC
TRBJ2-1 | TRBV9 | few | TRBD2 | CASSEGLAGGSYNEQFF | TGTGCCAGCAGCGAAGGACTAGCGGGAGGGTCCTACAATGAGCAGTTCTTC
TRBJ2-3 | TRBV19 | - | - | CASIQPRPGGTDTQYF | TGTGCCAGTATCCAACCGAGGCCTGGCGGCACAGATACGCAGTATTTT
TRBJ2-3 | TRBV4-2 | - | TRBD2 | CASSQGTSGATDTQYF | TGTGCCAGCAGCCAAGGGACTAGCGGGGCCACAGATACGCAGTATTTT
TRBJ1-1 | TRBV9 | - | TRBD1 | CASSGTGSGTEAFF | TGTGCCAGCAGCGGGACAGGGTCGGGTACCGAAGCTTTCTTT
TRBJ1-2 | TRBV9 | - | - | CASSVGSRSGNYGYTF | TGTGCCAGCAGCGTAGGGAGCCGATCGGGGAACTATGGCTACACCTTC
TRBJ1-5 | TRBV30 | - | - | CAWSVNNNQPQHF | TGTGCCTGGAGCGTAAACAACAATCAGCCCCAGCATTTT
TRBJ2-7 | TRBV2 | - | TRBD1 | CASIKSGQNSYEQYF | TGTGCCAGCATCAAGTCGGGACAGAACTCCTACGAGCAGTACTTC
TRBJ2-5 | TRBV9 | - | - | CASNRGGETQYF | TGTGCCAGCAATCGGGGTGGAGAGACCCAGTACTTC
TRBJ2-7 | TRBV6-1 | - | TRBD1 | CASSSGTGTHYEQYF | TGTGCCAGCAGTTCCGGGACAGGGACCCACTACGAGCAGTACTTC
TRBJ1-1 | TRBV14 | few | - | CASSQKYATEAFF | TGTGCCAGCAGCCAAAAATATGCGACTGAAGCTTTCTTT
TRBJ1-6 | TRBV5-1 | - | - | CASSLAGGSPLHF | TGCGCCAGCAGCTTGGCCGGGGGTTCACCCCTCCACTTT
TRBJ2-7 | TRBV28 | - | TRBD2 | CASRSSGRGTYEQYF | TGTGCCAGCAGGTCGAGCGGGAGGGGGACCTACGAGCAGTACTTC
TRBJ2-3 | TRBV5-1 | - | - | CASSLGGGAAPDTQYF | TGCGCCAGCAGCTTGGGTGGCGGAGCTGCTCCAGATACGCAGTATTTT
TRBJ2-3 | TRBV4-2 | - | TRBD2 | CASSEPGLAGADTQYF | TGTGCCAGCAGCGAACCGGGACTAGCGGGAGCGGATACGCAGTATTTT
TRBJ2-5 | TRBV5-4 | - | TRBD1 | CASSRGQGSQETQYF | TGTGCCAGCAGCCGAGGACAGGGTTCTCAAGAGACCCAGTACTTC
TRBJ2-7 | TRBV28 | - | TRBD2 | CASSSMPTSGNPYEQYF | TGTGCCAGCAGTTCTATGCCGACTAGCGGGAATCCCTACGAGCAGTACTTC
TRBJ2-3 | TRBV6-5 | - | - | CASSYTGITDTQYF | TGTGCCAGCAGTTACACGGGGATTACAGATACGCAGTATTTT
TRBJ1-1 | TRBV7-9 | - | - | CASSLTSTEDTEAFF | TGTGCCAGCAGCTTAACTTCAACCGAGGATACTGAAGCTTTCTTT
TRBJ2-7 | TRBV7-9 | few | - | CASSSTYEQYF | TGTGCCAGCAGCTCTACCTACGAGCAGTACTTC
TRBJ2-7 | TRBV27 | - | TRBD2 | CASSPRTSGSSYEQYF | TGTGCCAGCAGTCCCCGGACTAGCGGAAGCTCCTACGAGCAGTACTTC
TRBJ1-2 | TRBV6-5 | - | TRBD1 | CASSSSGTGDGYTF | TGTGCCAGCAGTTCGTCCGGGACAGGGGATGGCTACACCTTC
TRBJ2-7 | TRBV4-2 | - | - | CASSLRRQGSYEQYF | TGTGCCAGCAGCCTTCGCCGGCAGGGCAGCTACGAGCAGTACTTC
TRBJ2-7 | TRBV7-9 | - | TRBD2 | CASSGMREFDEQYF | TGTGCCAGCAGCGGAATGCGGGAGTTCGACGAGCAGTACTTC
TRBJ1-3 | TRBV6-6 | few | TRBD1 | CASSRDSHSGNTIYF | TGTGCCAGCAGCAGGGACAGCCACTCTGGAAACACCATATATTTT
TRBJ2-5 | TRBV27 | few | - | CASSPAGLTRETQYF | TGTGCCAGCAGCCCGGCGGGGCTTACAAGAGAGACCCAGTACTTC
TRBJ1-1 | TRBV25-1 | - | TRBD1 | CASREGQQMNTEAFF | TGTGCCAGCAGGGAGGGACAGCAAATGAACACTGAAGCTTTCTTT
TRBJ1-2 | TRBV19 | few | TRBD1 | CASSSQGSSYTF | TGTGCCAGTAGTTCACAGGGGTCGAGCTACACCTTC
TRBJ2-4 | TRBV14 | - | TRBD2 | CASSQGALGSGRTWGSDIQYF | TGTGCCAGCAGCCAAGGGGCGTTAGGTAGCGGGAGAACTTGGGGATCGGACATTCAGTACTTC
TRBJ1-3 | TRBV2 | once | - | CASRETNSGNTIYF | TGTGCCAGCAGAGAGACAAATTCAGGAAACACCATATATTTT
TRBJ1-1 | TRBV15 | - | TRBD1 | CATRVVDRGSTEAFF | TGTGCCACCCGGGTAGTAGACAGGGGAAGTACTGAAGCTTTCTTT
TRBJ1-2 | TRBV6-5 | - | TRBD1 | CASSYQGDRDGYTF | TGTGCCAGCAGTTACCAAGGGGACAGGGATGGCTACACCTTC
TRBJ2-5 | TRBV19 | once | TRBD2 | CASSIGLAGVWETQYF | TGTGCCAGTAGTATAGGACTAGCGGGAGTATGGGAGACCCAGTACTTC
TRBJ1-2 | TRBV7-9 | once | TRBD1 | CASSPSTGGDGYTF | TGTGCCAGCAGCCCGAGTACAGGGGGCGATGGCTACACCTTC
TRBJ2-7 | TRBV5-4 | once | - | CASSPGSYEQYF | TGTGCCAGCAGCCCGGGGTCCTACGAGCAGTACTTC
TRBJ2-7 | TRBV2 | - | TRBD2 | CASSLGLADSYEQYF | TGTGCCAGCTCTCTGGGACTAGCGGACTCCTACGAGCAGTACTTC
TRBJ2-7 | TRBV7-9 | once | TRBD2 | CASSPVGSGSLDEQYF | TGTGCCAGCAGCCCGGTGGGTAGCGGGAGTCTGGACGAGCAGTACTTC
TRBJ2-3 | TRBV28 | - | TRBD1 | CASSSRDRTGVSTDTQYF | TGTGCCAGCAGTTCCCGGGACAGGACCGGTGTGAGCACAGATACGCAGTATTTT
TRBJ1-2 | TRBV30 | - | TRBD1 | CAWDYWGQGNYGYTF | TGTGCCTGGGATTATTGGGGACAGGGAAACTATGGCTACACCTTC
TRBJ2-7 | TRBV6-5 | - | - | CASHGQNYEQYF | TGTGCCAGCCACGGACAGAACTACGAGCAGTACTTC
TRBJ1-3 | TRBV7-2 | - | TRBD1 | CASSPRQGINTIYF | TGTGCCAGCAGCCCCCGACAGGGGATAAACACCATATATTTT
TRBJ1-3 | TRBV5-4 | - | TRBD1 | CASSPDRSSSGNTIYF | TGTGCCAGCAGCCCGGACAGGTCCTCCTCTGGAAACACCATATATTTT
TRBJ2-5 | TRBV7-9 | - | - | CASSSSGLGETQYF | TGTGCCAGCAGCTCCTCAGGGCTGGGAGAGACCCAGTACTTC
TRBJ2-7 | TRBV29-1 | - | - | CSVEDRYEQYF | TGCAGCGTTGAAGATCGCTACGAGCAGTACTTC
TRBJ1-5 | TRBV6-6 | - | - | CASFQQGANQPQHF | TGTGCCAGCTTCCAACAGGGAGCGAATCAGCCCCAGCATTTT
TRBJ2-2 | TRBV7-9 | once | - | CASSNDHNTGNTGELFF | TGTGCCAGCAGCAACGACCACAATACAGGGAACACCGGGGAGCTGTTTTTT
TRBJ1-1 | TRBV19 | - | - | CASALGLLREAFF | TGTGCCAGCGCCTTGGGGCTACTTAGAGAAGCTTTCTTT
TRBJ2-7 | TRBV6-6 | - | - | CASGDSSYEQYF | TGTGCCAGCGGAGACTCGTCCTACGAGCAGTACTTC
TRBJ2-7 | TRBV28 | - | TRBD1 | CASRASGQGGSYEQYF | TGTGCCAGCAGAGCCTCGGGACAGGGGGGCTCCTACGAGCAGTACTTC
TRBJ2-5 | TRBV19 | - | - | CASSKDSPGGETQYF | TGTGCCAGTAGTAAAGACAGCCCCGGCGGGGAGACCCAGTACTTC
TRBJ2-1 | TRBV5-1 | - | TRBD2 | CASSLDPGGIYNEQFF | TGCGCCAGCAGCTTGGATCCGGGAGGGATCTACAATGAGCAGTTCTTC
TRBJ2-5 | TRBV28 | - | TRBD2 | CASSGESGSFGETQYF | TGTGCCAGCAGTGGTGAAAGCGGGAGCTTTGGGGAGACCCAGTACTTC
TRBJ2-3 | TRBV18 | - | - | CASSYQLGSADTQYF | TGTGCCAGCTCATATCAGTTGGGGAGCGCAGATACGCAGTATTTT
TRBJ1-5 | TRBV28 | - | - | CASSLMADQPQHF | TGTGCCAGCAGTTTAATGGCCGATCAGCCCCAGCATTTT
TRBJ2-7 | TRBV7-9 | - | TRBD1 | CASSPRDREYEQYF | TGTGCCAGCAGCCCCCGGGACAGGGAGTACGAGCAGTACTTC